The 2 T cell receptor beta chains below come from one sample, sequenced in a study of memory CD4+ T cells and cytomegalovirus serostatus. Using immunoSEQ multiplex PCR, the repertoire was profiled, and TCRdb retains in-frame clones only, with some absent. This sample carries approximately 50,000 clones, over 65% of them seen once, and the ten largest clones take 2% to 3%. Single viable CD3+CD4+CD8-CD45RO+ cells were sorted as the memory CD4+ T cells. The material sequenced was memory CD4+ T cells from blood. The origin of the receptors is an adult in good health and CMV-seropositive.

This sequence joins TRBV28 and TRBJ2-7, with D unresolved. The germline V gene has CDR1 MDHEN and CDR2 SYDVKM. This CDR3 is 11 amino acids long. V gave up 8 bases and J gave up 2 bases, with 7 bases separating them. The CDR3 spells CASCSPYEQYF. CDR3 DNA sequence: TGTGCCAGCTGCTCCCCCTACGAGCAGTACTTC.

V is TRBV6-6 and J is TRBJ1-5; TRBD1 matches 7 bases. Per the germline V gene, CDR1 is MNHNY and CDR2 is SVGAGI (reference sequence). V lost 4 bases to trimming and J lost 7 bases; unmatched junction nucleotides: 7. The CDR3 is 14 residues long. The CDR3 DNA reads as TGTGCCAGCAGTTTCGACAGGGACGACCAGCCCCAGCATTTT. This codes for CASSFDRDDQPQHF.